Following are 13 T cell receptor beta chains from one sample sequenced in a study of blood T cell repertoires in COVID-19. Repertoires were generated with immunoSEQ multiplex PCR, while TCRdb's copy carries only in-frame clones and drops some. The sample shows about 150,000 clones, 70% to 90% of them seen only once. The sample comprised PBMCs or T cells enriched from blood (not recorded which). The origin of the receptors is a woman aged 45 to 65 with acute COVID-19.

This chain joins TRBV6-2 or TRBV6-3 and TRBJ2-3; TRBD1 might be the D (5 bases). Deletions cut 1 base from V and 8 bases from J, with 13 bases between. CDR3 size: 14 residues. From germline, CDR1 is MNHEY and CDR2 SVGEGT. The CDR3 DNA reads TGTGCCAGCAGTTACTGGGGCGGAACGGTTACGCAGTATTTT. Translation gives CASSYWGGTVTQYF.

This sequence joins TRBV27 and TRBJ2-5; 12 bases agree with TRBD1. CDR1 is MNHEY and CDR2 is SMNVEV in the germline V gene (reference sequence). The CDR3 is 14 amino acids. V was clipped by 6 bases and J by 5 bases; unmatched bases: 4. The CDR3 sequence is CASSRDRGLETQYF. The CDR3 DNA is TGTGCCAGCAGCCGGGACAGGGGGCTGGAGACCCAGTACTTC.

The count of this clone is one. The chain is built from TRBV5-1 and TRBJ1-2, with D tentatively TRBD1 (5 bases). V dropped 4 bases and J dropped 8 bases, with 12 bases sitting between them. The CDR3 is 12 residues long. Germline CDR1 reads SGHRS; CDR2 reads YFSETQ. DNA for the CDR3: TGCGCCAGCAGCCCCCGGGACTCCGGCTACACCTTC. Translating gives CASSPRDSGYTF.

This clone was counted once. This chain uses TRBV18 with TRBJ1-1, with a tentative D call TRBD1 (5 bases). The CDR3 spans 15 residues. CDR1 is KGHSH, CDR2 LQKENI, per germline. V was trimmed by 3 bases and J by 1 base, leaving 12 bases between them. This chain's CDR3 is CASSPSQGPNTEAFF. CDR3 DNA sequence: TGTGCCAGCTCACCTTCCCAGGGCCCGAACACTGAAGCTTTCTTT.

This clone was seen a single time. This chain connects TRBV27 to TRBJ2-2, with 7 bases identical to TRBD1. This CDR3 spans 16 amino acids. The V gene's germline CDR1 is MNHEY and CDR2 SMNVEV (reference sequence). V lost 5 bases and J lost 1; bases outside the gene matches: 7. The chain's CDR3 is CASSPGQVVNTGELFF. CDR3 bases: TGTGCCAGCAGTCCCGGACAGGTAGTGAACACCGGGGAGCTGTTTTTT.

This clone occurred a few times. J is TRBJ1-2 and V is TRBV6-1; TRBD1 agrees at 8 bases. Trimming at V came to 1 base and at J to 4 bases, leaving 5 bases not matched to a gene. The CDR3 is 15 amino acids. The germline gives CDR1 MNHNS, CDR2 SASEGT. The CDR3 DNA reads TGTGCCAGCAGTGAAGACACAGGGGGACCCTATGGCTACACCTTC. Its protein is CASSEDTGGPYGYTF.

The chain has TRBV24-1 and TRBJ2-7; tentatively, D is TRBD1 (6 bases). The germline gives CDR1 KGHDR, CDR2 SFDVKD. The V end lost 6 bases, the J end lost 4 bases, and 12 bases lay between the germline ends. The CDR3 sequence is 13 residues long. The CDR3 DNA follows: TGTGCCACCAGTCCAGGGGATAGGTACGAGCAGTACTTC. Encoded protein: CATSPGDRYEQYF.

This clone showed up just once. The CDR3 reads CASSDRGHSYEQYF. CDR3 in DNA: TGTGCCAGCTCAGACCGGGGACACTCCTACGAGCAGTACTTC. The J gene is TRBJ2-7, the V gene TRBV18; maybe TRBD1 (6 bases). Trimming took off 5 bases at V and 0 bases at J, with 11 bases between the two ends. The CDR3 sequence is 14 residues long. The germline CDR1 and CDR2 sequences are KGHSH and LQKENI.

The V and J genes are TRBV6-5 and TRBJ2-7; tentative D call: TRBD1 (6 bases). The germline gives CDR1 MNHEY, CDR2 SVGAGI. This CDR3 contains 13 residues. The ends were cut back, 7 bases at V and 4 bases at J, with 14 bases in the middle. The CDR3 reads CASNPGHQYEQYF. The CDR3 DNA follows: TGTGCCAGCAACCCGGGACACCAATACGAGCAGTACTTC.

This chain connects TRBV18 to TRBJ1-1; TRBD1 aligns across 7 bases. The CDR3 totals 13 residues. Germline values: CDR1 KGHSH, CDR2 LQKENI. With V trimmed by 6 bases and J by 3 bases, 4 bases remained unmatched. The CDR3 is CASSTGPDTEAFF. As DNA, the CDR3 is TGTGCCAGCTCGACAGGGCCTGACACTGAAGCTTTCTTT.

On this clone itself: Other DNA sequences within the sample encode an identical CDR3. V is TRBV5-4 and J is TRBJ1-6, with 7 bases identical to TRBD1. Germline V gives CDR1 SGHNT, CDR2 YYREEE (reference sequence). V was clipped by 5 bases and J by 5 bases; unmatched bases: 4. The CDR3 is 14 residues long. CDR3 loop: CASSQDRNNSPLHF. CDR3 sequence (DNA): TGTGCCAGCAGTCAGGACAGGAATAATTCACCCCTCCACTTT.

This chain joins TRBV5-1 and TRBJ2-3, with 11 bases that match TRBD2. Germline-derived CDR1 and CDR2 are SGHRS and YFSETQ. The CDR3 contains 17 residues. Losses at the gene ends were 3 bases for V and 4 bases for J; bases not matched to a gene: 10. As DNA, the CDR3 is TGCGCCAGCAGCTCGCGACTAGCGGGAAAGACCCCAGATACGCAGTATTTT. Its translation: CASSSRLAGKTPDTQYF.

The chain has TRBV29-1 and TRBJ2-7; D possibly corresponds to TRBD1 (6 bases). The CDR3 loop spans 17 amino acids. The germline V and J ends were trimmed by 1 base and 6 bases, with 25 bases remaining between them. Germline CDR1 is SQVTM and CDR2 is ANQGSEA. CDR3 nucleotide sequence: TGCAGCGTTGAAGTAGGGGGTACTAGAGTCGCTAGGTCCGAGCAGTACTTC. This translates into CSVEVGGTRVARSEQYF.